The 3 T cell receptor beta chains below were found in one sample sequenced in a study of T cells after posttransplantation cyclophosphamide. Assay used: immunoSEQ multiplex PCR; TCRdb lists only in-frame clones, some missing. This table holds some 64,000 clones, around 93% found once. Specimen: PBMCs. These receptors were collected from a woman aged 25 to 45 in good health and a related stem cell transplant donor.

The CDR3 coding sequence is TGTGCCAGTAGTATGACGGAGAACACTGAAGCTTTCTTT. This encodes CASSMTENTEAFF. The chain has TRBV19 and TRBJ1-1; D gene ambiguous. In germline, CDR1 is LNHDA, CDR2 SQIVND (reference sequence). Trimming shortened V by 3 bases and J by 1 base, and 6 bases separated the two germline ends. The CDR3 has 13 residues.

This chain links TRBV19 with TRBJ1-5; D is ambiguous. Trimming cost V 3 bases and J 5 bases, with 11 bases left between them. Germline V lookup: CDR1 LNHDA, CDR2 SQIVND (reference sequence). CDR3 length: 14 amino acids. CDR3 in amino acids: CASSMGRNDQPQHF. The CDR3 nucleotides read TGTGCCAGTAGTATGGGCAGGAATGATCAGCCCCAGCATTTT. Variable domain in full (rest from reference TRBV19 and TRBJ1-5): DGGITQSPKYLFRKEGQNVTLSCEQNLNHDAMYWYRQDPGQGLRLIYYSQIVNDFQKGDIAEGYSVSREKKESFPLTVTSAQKNPTAFYLCASSMGRNDQPQHFGDGTRLSIL.

This chain links TRBV9 with TRBJ1-3; D is undetermined. CDR3 length: 11 residues. Germline V gives CDR1 SGDLS, CDR2 YYNGEE. V lost 6 bases and J lost 3, with 4 bases in between. In DNA form, the CDR3 reads TGTGCCAGCAACAGTGGAAACACCATATATTTT. Its translation is CASNSGNTIYF.